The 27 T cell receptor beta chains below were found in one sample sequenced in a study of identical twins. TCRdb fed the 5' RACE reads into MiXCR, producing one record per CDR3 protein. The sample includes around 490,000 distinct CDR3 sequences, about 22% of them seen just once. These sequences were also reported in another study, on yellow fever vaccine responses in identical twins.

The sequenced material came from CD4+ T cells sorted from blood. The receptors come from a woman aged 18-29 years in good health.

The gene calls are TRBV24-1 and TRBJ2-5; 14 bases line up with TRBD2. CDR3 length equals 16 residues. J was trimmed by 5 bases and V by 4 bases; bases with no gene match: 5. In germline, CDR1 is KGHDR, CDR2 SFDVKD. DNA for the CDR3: TGTGCCACCAGTGACCGGACTAGCGGGAGGAGGGAGACCCAGTACTTC. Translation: CATSDRTSGRRETQYF.

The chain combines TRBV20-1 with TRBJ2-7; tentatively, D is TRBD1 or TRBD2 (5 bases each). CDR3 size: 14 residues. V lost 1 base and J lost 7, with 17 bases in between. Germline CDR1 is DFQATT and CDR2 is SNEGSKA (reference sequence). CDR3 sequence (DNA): TGCAGTGCTAGAGGACGGGACCCTTCTGGGGAGCAGTACTTC. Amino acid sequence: CSARGRDPSGEQYF.

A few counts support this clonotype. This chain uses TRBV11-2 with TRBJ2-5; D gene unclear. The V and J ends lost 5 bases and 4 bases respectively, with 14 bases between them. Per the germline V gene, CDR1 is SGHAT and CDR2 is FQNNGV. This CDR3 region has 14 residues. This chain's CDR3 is CASSVNGIGETQYF. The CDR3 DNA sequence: TGTGCCAGCAGCGTCAATGGGATCGGAGAGACCCAGTACTTC.

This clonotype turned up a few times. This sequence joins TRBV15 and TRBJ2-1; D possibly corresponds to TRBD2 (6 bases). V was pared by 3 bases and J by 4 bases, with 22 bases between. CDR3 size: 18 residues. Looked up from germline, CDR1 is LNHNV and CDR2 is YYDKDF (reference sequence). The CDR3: CATSSVRTLGRIYNEQFF. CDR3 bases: TGTGCCACCAGCAGCGTGCGGACTTTAGGGAGGATTTACAATGAGCAGTTCTTC.

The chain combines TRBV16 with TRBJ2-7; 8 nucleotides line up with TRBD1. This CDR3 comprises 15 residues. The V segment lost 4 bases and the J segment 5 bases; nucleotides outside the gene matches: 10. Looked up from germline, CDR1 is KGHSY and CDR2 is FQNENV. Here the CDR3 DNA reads TGTGCCAGCAGCCTAGGTAGACAGGGGATGAACGAGCAGTACTTC. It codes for CASSLGRQGMNEQYF.

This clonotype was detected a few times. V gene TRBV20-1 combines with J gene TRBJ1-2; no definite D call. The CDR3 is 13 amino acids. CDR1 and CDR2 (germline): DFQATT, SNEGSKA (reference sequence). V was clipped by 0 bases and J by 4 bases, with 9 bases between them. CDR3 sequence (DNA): TGCAGTGCTAGAGATCGAGGACCCTATGGCTACACCTTC. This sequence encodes CSARDRGPYGYTF.

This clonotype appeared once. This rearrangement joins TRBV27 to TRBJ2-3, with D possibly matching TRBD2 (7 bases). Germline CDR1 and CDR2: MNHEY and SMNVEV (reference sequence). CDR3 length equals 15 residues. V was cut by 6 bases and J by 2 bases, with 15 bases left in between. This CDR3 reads CASRPAGAITDTQYF. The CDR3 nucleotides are TGTGCCAGCAGACCTGCGGGGGCCATCACAGATACGCAGTATTTT.

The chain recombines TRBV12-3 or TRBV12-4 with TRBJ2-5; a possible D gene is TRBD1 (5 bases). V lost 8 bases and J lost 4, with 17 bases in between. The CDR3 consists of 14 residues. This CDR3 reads CASVSRGFRETQYF. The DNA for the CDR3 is TGTGCCAGCGTCTCTAGGGGTTTTAGAGAGACCCAGTACTTC.

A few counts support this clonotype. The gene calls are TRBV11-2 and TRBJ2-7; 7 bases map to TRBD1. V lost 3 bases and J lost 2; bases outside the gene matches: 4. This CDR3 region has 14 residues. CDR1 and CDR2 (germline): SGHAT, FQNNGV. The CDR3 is CASSLKRGPYEQYV. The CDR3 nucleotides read TGTGCCAGCAGCTTGAAAAGGGGGCCCTACGAGCAGTACGTC.

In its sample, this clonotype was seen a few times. The CDR3 region has the DNA TGTGCCAGCAGTTTAAGTGGAACTCGAGGGACTGAAGCTTTCTTT. Its protein is CASSLSGTRGTEAFF. V gene TRBV12-3 or TRBV12-4 combines with J gene TRBJ1-1; D not certain. The V gene lost 2 bases and the J gene lost 5 bases, with 15 bases spanning the gap. This CDR3 has 15 amino acids.

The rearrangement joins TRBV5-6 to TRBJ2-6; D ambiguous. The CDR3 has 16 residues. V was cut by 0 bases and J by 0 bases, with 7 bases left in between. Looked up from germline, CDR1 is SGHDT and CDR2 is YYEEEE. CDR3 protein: CASSLDPSSGANVLTF. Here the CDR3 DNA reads TGTGCCAGCAGCTTGGACCCTAGCTCTGGGGCCAACGTCCTGACTTTC.

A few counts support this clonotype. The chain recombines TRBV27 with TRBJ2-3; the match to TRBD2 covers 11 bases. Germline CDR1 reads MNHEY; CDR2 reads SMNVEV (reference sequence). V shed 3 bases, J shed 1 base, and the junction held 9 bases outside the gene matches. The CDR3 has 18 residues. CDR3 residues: CASSFLKLAGGGTDTQYF. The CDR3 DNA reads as TGTGCCAGCAGTTTTTTAAAGTTAGCGGGAGGGGGCACAGATACGCAGTATTTT.

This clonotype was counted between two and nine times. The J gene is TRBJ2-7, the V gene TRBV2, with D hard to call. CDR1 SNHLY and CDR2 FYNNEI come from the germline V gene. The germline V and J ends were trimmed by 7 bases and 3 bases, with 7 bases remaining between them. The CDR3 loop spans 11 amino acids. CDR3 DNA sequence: TGTGCCAGCAATACTCGCTACGAGCAGTACGTC. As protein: CASNTRYEQYV.

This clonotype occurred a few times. The CDR3 protein is CASSQALSGGRGLTKNIQYF. The CDR3 DNA reads TGCGCCAGCAGCCAAGCCCTCAGCGGGGGGCGCGGATTAACCAAAAACATTCAGTACTTC. This chain uses TRBV4-1 with TRBJ2-4, with 9 nucleotides matching TRBD2. Germline loops: CDR1 MGHRA, CDR2 YSYEKL. The V and J ends lost 1 base and 2 bases, in that order; junction bases with no gene match: 15. This CDR3 region has 20 residues.

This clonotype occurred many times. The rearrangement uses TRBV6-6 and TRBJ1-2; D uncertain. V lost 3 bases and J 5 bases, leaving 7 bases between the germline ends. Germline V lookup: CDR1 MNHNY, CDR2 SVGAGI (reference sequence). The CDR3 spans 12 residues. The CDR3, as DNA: TGTGCCAGCAGTTATGGCACATATGGCTACACCTTC. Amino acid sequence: CASSYGTYGYTF.

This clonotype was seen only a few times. DNA for the CDR3: TGTGCCAGCAGTATCGGGTCTAGCGGGGGCTACGAGCAGTACTTC. Translated: CASSIGSSGGYEQYF. The chain recombines TRBV12-3 or TRBV12-4 with TRBJ2-7; TRBD2 aligns across 10 bases. The J segment lost 3 bases and the V segment lost 5 bases, leaving 7 bases of the junction unmatched. The CDR3 is 15 residues long.

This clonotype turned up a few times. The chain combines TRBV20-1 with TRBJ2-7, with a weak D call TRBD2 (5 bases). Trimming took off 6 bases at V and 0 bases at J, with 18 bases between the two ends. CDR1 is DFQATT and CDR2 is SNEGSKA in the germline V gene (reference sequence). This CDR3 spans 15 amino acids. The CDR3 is CSASVVGRGSYEQYF. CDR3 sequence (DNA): TGCAGTGCCTCTGTAGTGGGCCGGGGCTCCTACGAGCAGTACTTC.

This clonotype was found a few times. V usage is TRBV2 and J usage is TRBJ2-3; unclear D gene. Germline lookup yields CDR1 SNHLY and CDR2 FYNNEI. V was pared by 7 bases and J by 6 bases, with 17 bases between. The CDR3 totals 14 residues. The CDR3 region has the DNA TGTGCCAGCACCCGGACCCACAGCAGGGATACGCAGTATTTT. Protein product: CASTRTHSRDTQYF.

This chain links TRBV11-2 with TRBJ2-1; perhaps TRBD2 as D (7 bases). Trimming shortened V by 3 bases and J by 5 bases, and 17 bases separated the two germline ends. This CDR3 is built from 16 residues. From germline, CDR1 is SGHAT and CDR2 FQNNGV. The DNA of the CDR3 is TGTGCCAGCAGCTTGGGGAGGGCGGACAGCAACAATGAGCAGTTCTTC. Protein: CASSLGRADSNNEQFF.

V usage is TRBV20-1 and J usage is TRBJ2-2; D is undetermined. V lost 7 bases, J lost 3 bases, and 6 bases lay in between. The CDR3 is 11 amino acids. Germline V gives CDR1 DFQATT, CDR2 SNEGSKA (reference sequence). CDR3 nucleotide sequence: TGCAGTGACATATACACCGGGGAGCTGTTTTTT. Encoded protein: CSDIYTGELFF.

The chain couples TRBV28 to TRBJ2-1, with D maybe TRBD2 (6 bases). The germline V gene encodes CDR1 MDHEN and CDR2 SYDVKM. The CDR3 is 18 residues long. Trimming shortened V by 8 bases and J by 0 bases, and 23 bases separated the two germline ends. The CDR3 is CASRNTGLGSGSYNEQFF. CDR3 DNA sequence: TGTGCCAGCCGAAACACGGGACTCGGTTCGGGCTCCTACAATGAGCAGTTCTTC.

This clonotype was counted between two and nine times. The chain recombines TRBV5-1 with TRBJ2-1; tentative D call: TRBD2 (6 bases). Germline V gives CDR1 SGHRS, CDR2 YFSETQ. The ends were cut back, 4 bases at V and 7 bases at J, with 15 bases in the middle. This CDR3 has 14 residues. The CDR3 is CASSGGSTGNEQFF. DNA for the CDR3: TGCGCCAGCAGCGGGGGGTCCACCGGGAATGAGCAGTTCTTC. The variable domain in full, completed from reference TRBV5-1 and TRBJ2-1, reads KAGVTQTPRYLIKTRGQQVTLSCSPISGHRSVSWYQQTPGQGLQFLFEYFSETQRNKGNFPGRFSGRQFSNSRSEMNVSTLELGDSALYLCASSGGSTGNEQFFGPGTRLTVL.

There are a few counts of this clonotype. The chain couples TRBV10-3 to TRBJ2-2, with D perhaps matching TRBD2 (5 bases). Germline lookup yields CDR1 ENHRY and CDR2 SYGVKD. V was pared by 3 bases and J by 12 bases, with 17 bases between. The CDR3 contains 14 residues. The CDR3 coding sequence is TGTGCCATCAGTGAAACGGGAAGGCTAAATAAGCTGTTTTTT. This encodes CAISETGRLNKLFF.

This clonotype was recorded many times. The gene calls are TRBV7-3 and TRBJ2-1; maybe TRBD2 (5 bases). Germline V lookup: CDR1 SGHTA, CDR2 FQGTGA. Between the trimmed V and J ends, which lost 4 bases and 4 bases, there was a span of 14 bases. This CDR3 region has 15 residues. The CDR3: CASSSHPTRYNEQFF. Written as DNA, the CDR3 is TGTGCCAGCAGCTCCCATCCAACTAGGTACAATGAGCAGTTCTTC.

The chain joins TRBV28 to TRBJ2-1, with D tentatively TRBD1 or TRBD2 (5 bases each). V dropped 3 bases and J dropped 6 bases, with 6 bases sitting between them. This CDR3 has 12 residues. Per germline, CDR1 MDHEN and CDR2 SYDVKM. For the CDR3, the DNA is TGTGCCAGCAGTTTCGGGGCCAATGAGCAGTTCTTC. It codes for CASSFGANEQFF.

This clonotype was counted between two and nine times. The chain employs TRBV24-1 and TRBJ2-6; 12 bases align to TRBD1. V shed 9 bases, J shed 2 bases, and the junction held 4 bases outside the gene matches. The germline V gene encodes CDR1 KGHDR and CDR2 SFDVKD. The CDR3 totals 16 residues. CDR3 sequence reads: CATGGQGATGANVLTF. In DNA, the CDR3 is TGTGCCACCGGGGGACAGGGGGCGACTGGGGCCAACGTCCTGACTTTC.

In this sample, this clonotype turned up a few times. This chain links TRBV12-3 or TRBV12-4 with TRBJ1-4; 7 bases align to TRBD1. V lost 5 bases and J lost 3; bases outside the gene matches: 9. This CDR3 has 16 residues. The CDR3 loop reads CASSPSGQVPNEKLFF. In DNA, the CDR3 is TGTGCCAGCAGTCCCTCCGGACAGGTACCTAATGAAAAACTGTTTTTT.